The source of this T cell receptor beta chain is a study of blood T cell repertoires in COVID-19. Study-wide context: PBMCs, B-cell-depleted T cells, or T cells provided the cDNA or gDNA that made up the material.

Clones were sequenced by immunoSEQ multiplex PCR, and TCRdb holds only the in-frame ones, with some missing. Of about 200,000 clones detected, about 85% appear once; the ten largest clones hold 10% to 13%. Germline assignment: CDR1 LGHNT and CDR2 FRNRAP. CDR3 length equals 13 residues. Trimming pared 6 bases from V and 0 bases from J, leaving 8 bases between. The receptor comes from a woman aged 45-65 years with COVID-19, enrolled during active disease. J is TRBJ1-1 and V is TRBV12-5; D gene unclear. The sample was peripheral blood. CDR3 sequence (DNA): TGTGCTAGTGGCAATCAAATGAACACTGAAGCTTTCTTT. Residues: CASGNQMNTEAFF.